This note documents a single TCR beta chain sequence. The specificity of this receptor is unknown. Base qualities were left out, and no much larger clone turns up one base away. The immunoSEQ Assay, a bias-controlled multiplex PCR, was used to amplify TCRbeta CDR3 regions from genomic DNA. The original methods were these. The number of nucleated cells in each sample was estimated by amplification of reference gene primers within the assay. Sequence reads were collapsed and filtered to measure the absolute abundance of every unique TCRbeta CDR3 rearrangement. For each sample, productive Simpson clonality was calculated as the square root of Simpson's diversity index over productive rearrangements. Here the immuneACCESS table is served through TCRdb, limited to in-frame sequences with V and J called. Missing clones are a known gap in these copies; in checked studies unresolved V genes cover under half, and the rest lacks a known reason. That table gives V, J and clone size, and the DNA gave D and trimming. This sample lists some 80,000 clones; about four fifths were detected once. The biggest ten clones account for approximately 5% of the sample.

Collaborating institutions collected whole blood in K2EDTA tubes following their own protocols. For TCRbeta analysis, collaborator samples were shipped as frozen whole blood, as isolated PBMCs, or as DNA extracted from either sample type. The data were obtained in a study of blood T cell repertoires in COVID-19 (dated by TCRdb to about 2020). For the study in its entirety: Samples covering the acute and convalescent phases of COVID-19 were provided by collaborators in the United States, Italy and Spain. The material from the prospective study consisted of cDNA or gDNA derived from T cells, B-cell-depleted T cells, or PBMCs. The dataset comprised deeply sampled blood TCRbeta repertoires from subjects exposed to, actively infected with, or recovered from COVID-19. The repertoires were released in a freely available public database intended as a resource for research on the immune response to SARS-CoV-2. The samples were drawn from two sources: the first 160 participants of the ongoing ImmuneRACE study, and 950 to 1,500 subjects contributed by 6 global collaborators. Nearly every sample came with metadata listing a de-identified subject ID, COVID-19 status, age in years and sex. Where available, HLA class I and class II types were taken from metadata supplied by the sample provider and were not determined by assay-based typing. Points the paper makes about the study in general: The amount of clinical and demographic metadata varied by source and participant and was provided uncurated.

V gives up 2 bases and J gives up 1 base, and the segment between their germline ends measures 5 bases. CDR1 and CDR2 were assigned from the germline V gene as SGHTA and FQGNSA. CDR3 length: 14 amino acids, cysteine to phenylalanine. The kept DNA is CDR3 alone, 42 bases in frame from the first base. The TCR originated in a woman older than 75 with active or convalescent COVID-19. Sequencing was done on a sample of peripheral blood. This receptor chain uses TRBV7-2 and TRBJ2-2, with no confidently assigned D gene. The CDR3 reads as follows: CASSLWQNTGELFF. The DNA sequence is TGTGCCAGCAGCTTATGGCAGAACACCGGGGAGCTGTTTTTT.